This T cell receptor beta chain was observed in a study of T cell repertoires in cytomegalovirus infection. Study-level information: Public TCR beta signatures were indicative of both CMV infection and a matching HLA type.

Germline V lookup: CDR1 SEHNR, CDR2 FQNEAQ (reference sequence). After removal of 0 bases from V and 2 bases from J, the junction contained 4 bases not matched to a gene. The CDR3 runs to 15 residues. Study outcomes and limitations: Across the ex vivo response, the dominant clonotypes were HLA-C-restricted CMV-specific TCR beta clonotypes. Carriage of CMV together with the relevant HLA was identifiable through cumulative public TCR beta family frequency.

This clonotype occurred many times. Its antigen is not identified. TCRdb fed the reads into MiXCR, producing one record per CDR3 protein. Among 100,000 to 150,000 distinct CDR3 sequences listed, almost 9% were seen once. This chain joins TRBV7-9 and TRBJ2-7; 7 bases are shared with TRBD2. The receptor was isolated from a human donor in good health (CMV status not recorded). Some clones in this sample may be carry-over from other donors' samples. Sequencing was carried out using PBMCs. The CDR3 reads CASSLAGGSAYEQYF. CDR3 DNA: TGTGCCAGCAGCTTAGCGGGGGGGTCCGCCTACGAGCAGTACTTC.